These T cell receptor beta chains were read from a single sample in a study of blood T cell repertoires in COVID-19. Clones were sequenced by immunoSEQ multiplex PCR, and TCRdb holds only the in-frame ones, with some missing. The sample includes 150,000 to 190,000 clones, 80% to 90% of them seen just once. Sequenced material: peripheral blood. All receptors derive from a woman in her thirties or forties with acute or convalescent COVID-19. The CDR3 runs from the conserved cysteine through the conserved F or W. The D gene is left open where the match is weak. The listing skips clone size in some rows; elsewhere it reads once, few, many or a size class.

V gene: TRBV5-6
clone size: few
CDR3 length: 14
J gene: TRBJ2-7
D gene: -
CDR3 protein: CASSLGQGLYEQYF
CDR3 DNA: TGTGCCAGCAGCTTGGGACAGGGACTCTACGAGCAGTACTTC

V gene: TRBV30
clone size: -
CDR3 length: 18
J gene: TRBJ2-1
D gene: -
CDR3 protein: CACGGTDEFHSSYNEQFF
CDR3 DNA: TGTGCCTGTGGCGGGACAGATGAATTTCACAGCTCCTACAATGAGCAGTTCTTC

V gene: TRBV7-9
clone size: once
CDR3 length: 16
J gene: TRBJ2-5
D gene: -
CDR3 protein: CASSKGISRDGETQYF
CDR3 DNA: TGTGCCAGCAGCAAGGGGATTTCCAGGGATGGGGAGACCCAGTACTTC

V gene: TRBV5-1
clone size: -
CDR3 length: 16
J gene: TRBJ2-2
D gene: TRBD2
CDR3 protein: CASSPSVREYTGELFF
CDR3 DNA: TGCGCCAGCAGCCCTTCGGTGCGGGAGTACACCGGGGAGCTGTTTTTT

V gene: TRBV27
clone size: -
CDR3 length: 17
J gene: TRBJ2-2
D gene: TRBD1
CDR3 protein: CASRTARDRGQAGELFF
CDR3 DNA: TGTGCCAGCAGGACAGCCCGGGACAGGGGGCAAGCAGGGGAGCTGTTTTTT

V gene: TRBV6-5
clone size: -
CDR3 length: 13
J gene: TRBJ1-1
D gene: -
CDR3 protein: CASSLQGNTEAFF
CDR3 DNA: TGTGCCAGCAGCCTACAGGGGAACACTGAAGCTTTCTTT

V gene: TRBV5-1
clone size: -
CDR3 length: 15
J gene: TRBJ2-3
D gene: TRBD2
CDR3 protein: CASSRWTSAADTQYF
CDR3 DNA: TGCGCCAGCAGCAGGTGGACTAGCGCTGCAGATACGCAGTATTTT

V gene: TRBV27
clone size: -
CDR3 length: 17
J gene: TRBJ1-6
D gene: -
CDR3 protein: CASSFDPGGDYNSPLHF
CDR3 DNA: TGTGCCAGCAGTTTCGACCCGGGGGGGGACTATAATTCACCCCTCCACTTT

V gene: TRBV15
clone size: -
CDR3 length: 18
J gene: TRBJ2-3
D gene: TRBD2
CDR3 protein: CATSSSPGREPYTDTQYF
CDR3 DNA: TGTGCCACCAGCAGTTCCCCGGGGCGGGAGCCTTACACAGATACGCAGTATTTT

V gene: TRBV7-2
clone size: -
CDR3 length: 15
J gene: TRBJ2-1
D gene: -
CDR3 protein: CASSLDLRGGGEQFF
CDR3 DNA: TGTGCCAGCAGCTTAGATCTGAGAGGGGGTGGTGAGCAGTTCTTC

V gene: TRBV7-3
clone size: -
CDR3 length: 13
J gene: TRBJ2-1
D gene: TRBD1
CDR3 protein: CASSLAGTGEQFF
CDR3 DNA: TGTGCCAGCAGCTTAGCCGGGACAGGTGAGCAGTTCTTC

V gene: TRBV5-3
clone size: once
CDR3 length: 13
J gene: TRBJ1-1
D gene: -
CDR3 protein: CARTRNTDTEAFF
CDR3 DNA: TGTGCCAGAACCCGAAACACAGACACTGAAGCTTTCTTT

V gene: TRBV5-1
clone size: -
CDR3 length: 16
J gene: TRBJ2-2
D gene: -
CDR3 protein: CASRNSDRLNTGELFF
CDR3 DNA: TGCGCCAGCAGAAACTCGGACAGACTGAACACCGGGGAGCTGTTTTTT

V gene: TRBV9
clone size: -
CDR3 length: 14
J gene: TRBJ1-5
D gene: -
CDR3 protein: CASSLGGSGQPQHF
CDR3 DNA: TGTGCCAGCAGTCTGGGGGGGTCGGGTCAGCCCCAGCATTTT

V gene: TRBV28
clone size: -
CDR3 length: 16
J gene: TRBJ2-2
D gene: -
CDR3 protein: CASSLGLIENTGELFF
CDR3 DNA: TGTGCCAGCAGTTTAGGGCTAATAGAGAACACCGGGGAGCTGTTTTTT

V gene: TRBV11-2
clone size: -
CDR3 length: 19
J gene: TRBJ2-2
D gene: TRBD2
CDR3 protein: CASSLESRGLAGDTGELFF
CDR3 DNA: TGTGCCAGCAGCTTAGAATCTCGGGGACTAGCGGGAGACACCGGGGAGCTGTTTTTT

V gene: TRBV5-1
clone size: -
CDR3 length: 16
J gene: TRBJ1-6
D gene: TRBD1
CDR3 protein: CASSRSGGLYNSPLHF
CDR3 DNA: TGCGCCAGCAGCAGGTCAGGGGGCTTGTATAATTCACCCCTCCACTTT

V gene: TRBV7-9
clone size: -
CDR3 length: 13
J gene: TRBJ2-3
D gene: TRBD2
CDR3 protein: CASSSPGTNTQYF
CDR3 DNA: TGTGCCAGCAGCTCTCCCGGGACTAATACGCAGTATTTT

V gene: TRBV18
clone size: -
CDR3 length: 13
J gene: TRBJ1-1
D gene: TRBD1
CDR3 protein: CASSPGQSSEAFF
CDR3 DNA: TGTGCCAGCTCGCCGGGACAGTCCTCTGAAGCTTTCTTT

V gene: TRBV7-8
clone size: once
CDR3 length: 21
J gene: TRBJ1-2
D gene: -
CDR3 protein: CASTPRVVSRQPLNRGDGYTF
CDR3 DNA: TGTGCCAGCACCCCGCGGGTGGTCTCCAGGCAACCCCTCAATCGGGGGGATGGCTACACCTTC

V gene: TRBV28
clone size: -
CDR3 length: 14
J gene: TRBJ1-5
D gene: TRBD1
CDR3 protein: CASRRTGGGQPQHF
CDR3 DNA: TGTGCCAGCAGGCGGACAGGGGGCGGTCAGCCCCAGCATTTT

V gene: TRBV5-1
clone size: once
CDR3 length: 12
J gene: TRBJ2-1
D gene: -
CDR3 protein: CASSLAGNEQFF
CDR3 DNA: TGCGCCAGCAGCTTGGCCGGGAATGAGCAGTTCTTC

V gene: TRBV30
clone size: -
CDR3 length: 15
J gene: TRBJ2-6
D gene: -
CDR3 protein: CAWSENTFGANVLTF
CDR3 DNA: TGTGCCTGGAGTGAAAACACGTTCGGGGCCAACGTCCTGACTTTC

V gene: TRBV24-1
clone size: -
CDR3 length: 17
J gene: TRBJ1-1
D gene: -
CDR3 protein: CATSDFNLAFMNTEAFF
CDR3 DNA: TGTGCCACCAGTGATTTTAATCTCGCGTTCATGAACACTGAAGCTTTCTTT

V gene: TRBV28
clone size: -
CDR3 length: 14
J gene: TRBJ2-4
D gene: TRBD1
CDR3 protein: CASSNRGDKNIQYF
CDR3 DNA: TGTGCCAGCAGCAACAGGGGGGACAAAAACATTCAGTACTTC

V gene: TRBV6-2/TRBV6-3
clone size: -
CDR3 length: 15
J gene: TRBJ2-2
D gene: -
CDR3 protein: CASSRRMANTGELFF
CDR3 DNA: TGTGCCAGCAGTCGTCGAATGGCAAACACCGGGGAGCTGTTTTTT

V gene: TRBV9
clone size: -
CDR3 length: 15
J gene: TRBJ2-2
D gene: TRBD1
CDR3 protein: CASSDGTGSSGELFF
CDR3 DNA: TGTGCCAGCAGCGATGGGACAGGTTCATCCGGGGAGCTGTTTTTT

V gene: TRBV6-1
clone size: -
CDR3 length: 15
J gene: TRBJ2-7
D gene: -
CDR3 protein: CASSEGRGSSYEQYF
CDR3 DNA: TGTGCCAGCAGTGAAGGTCGTGGGAGCTCCTACGAGCAGTACTTC

V gene: TRBV20-1
clone size: -
CDR3 length: 15
J gene: TRBJ2-7
D gene: TRBD2
CDR3 protein: CSASSGTSGTYEQYF
CDR3 DNA: TGCAGTGCTAGTTCCGGGACTAGCGGAACCTACGAGCAGTACTTC

V gene: TRBV15
clone size: once
CDR3 length: 15
J gene: TRBJ2-3
D gene: -
CDR3 protein: CATSRELSLTDTQYF
CDR3 DNA: TGTGCCACCAGCAGAGAACTAAGCCTCACAGATACGCAGTATTTT

V gene: TRBV19
clone size: few
CDR3 length: 15
J gene: TRBJ1-2
D gene: TRBD1
CDR3 protein: CASRTGKTANYGYTF
CDR3 DNA: TGTGCCAGTAGGACAGGGAAAACAGCTAACTATGGCTACACCTTC

V gene: TRBV5-1
clone size: -
CDR3 length: 15
J gene: TRBJ1-2
D gene: TRBD1
CDR3 protein: CASSLDGQGGYGYTF
CDR3 DNA: TGCGCCAGCAGCTTGGACGGACAGGGTGGCTATGGCTACACCTTC

V gene: TRBV11-3
clone size: -
CDR3 length: 14
J gene: TRBJ2-3
D gene: TRBD1
CDR3 protein: CASSSGTAPDTQYF
CDR3 DNA: TGTGCCAGCAGCTCCGGGACAGCCCCAGATACGCAGTATTTT

V gene: TRBV14
clone size: once
CDR3 length: 15
J gene: TRBJ1-3
D gene: -
CDR3 protein: CASSQGWSFGGTIYF
CDR3 DNA: TGTGCCAGCAGCCAAGGGTGGAGTTTCGGCGGCACCATATATTTT

V gene: TRBV7-2
clone size: -
CDR3 length: 17
J gene: TRBJ2-3
D gene: TRBD2
CDR3 protein: CASSLVAGGRISDTQYF
CDR3 DNA: TGTGCCAGCAGCTTAGTGGCGGGAGGACGAATTTCAGATACGCAGTATTTT

V gene: TRBV2
clone size: once
CDR3 length: 15
J gene: TRBJ2-3
D gene: -
CDR3 protein: CASSETPLSTDTQYF
CDR3 DNA: TGTGCCAGCAGTGAAACTCCTTTGAGCACAGATACGCAGTATTTT

V gene: TRBV7-3
clone size: -
CDR3 length: 15
J gene: TRBJ2-7
D gene: -
CDR3 protein: CASSLNGASDYEQYF
CDR3 DNA: TGTGCCAGCAGCTTAAATGGCGCTAGCGACTACGAGCAGTACTTC

V gene: TRBV11-3
clone size: -
CDR3 length: 16
J gene: TRBJ2-1
D gene: TRBD2
CDR3 protein: CASSSPIAGLRLKQFF
CDR3 DNA: TGTGCCAGCAGCTCCCCTATAGCGGGCCTGAGGCTCAAGCAGTTCTTC

V gene: TRBV7-2
clone size: -
CDR3 length: 14
J gene: TRBJ1-3
D gene: -
CDR3 protein: CASSRDISGNTIYF
CDR3 DNA: TGTGCCAGCAGTCGGGACATCTCTGGAAACACCATATATTTT

V gene: TRBV6-6
clone size: -
CDR3 length: 14
J gene: TRBJ2-7
D gene: TRBD2
CDR3 protein: CASSYSRGGYEQYF
CDR3 DNA: TGTGCCAGCAGTTACTCCCGGGGGGGATACGAGCAGTACTTC

V gene: TRBV7-9
clone size: -
CDR3 length: 15
J gene: TRBJ1-4
D gene: TRBD1
CDR3 protein: CASSSGQGDYEKLFF
CDR3 DNA: TGTGCCAGCAGCTCCGGACAGGGGGATTATGAAAAACTGTTTTTT

V gene: TRBV4-1
clone size: -
CDR3 length: 14
J gene: TRBJ2-3
D gene: -
CDR3 protein: CASRSFRETDTQYF
CDR3 DNA: TGCGCCAGCAGATCCTTCCGGGAAACAGATACGCAGTATTTT

V gene: TRBV25-1
clone size: -
CDR3 length: 15
J gene: TRBJ2-7
D gene: -
CDR3 protein: CASSESSGDPYEQYF
CDR3 DNA: TGTGCCAGCAGTGAATCGTCAGGGGACCCCTACGAGCAGTACTTC

V gene: TRBV2
clone size: -
CDR3 length: 13
J gene: TRBJ1-2
D gene: -
CDR3 protein: CASIKQQDDGYTF
CDR3 DNA: TGTGCCAGCATTAAACAGCAGGATGACGGCTACACCTTC

V gene: TRBV13
clone size: -
CDR3 length: 16
J gene: TRBJ2-4
D gene: -
CDR3 protein: CASSLGAGIAKNIQYF
CDR3 DNA: TGTGCCAGCAGCTTAGGGGCGGGCATAGCCAAAAACATTCAGTACTTC

V gene: TRBV15
clone size: -
CDR3 length: 15
J gene: TRBJ2-5
D gene: TRBD2
CDR3 protein: CATSSKLAGGETQYF
CDR3 DNA: TGTGCCACCAGCAGCAAATTAGCGGGAGGAGAGACCCAGTACTTC

V gene: TRBV7-8
clone size: -
CDR3 length: 16
J gene: TRBJ2-3
D gene: TRBD2
CDR3 protein: CASRLLGGGYTDTQYF
CDR3 DNA: TGTGCCAGCAGACTTCTTGGCGGGGGATACACAGATACGCAGTATTTT

V gene: TRBV30
clone size: -
CDR3 length: 13
J gene: TRBJ1-2
D gene: -
CDR3 protein: CAWHKQYDYGYTF
CDR3 DNA: TGTGCCTGGCATAAACAGTACGACTATGGCTACACCTTC